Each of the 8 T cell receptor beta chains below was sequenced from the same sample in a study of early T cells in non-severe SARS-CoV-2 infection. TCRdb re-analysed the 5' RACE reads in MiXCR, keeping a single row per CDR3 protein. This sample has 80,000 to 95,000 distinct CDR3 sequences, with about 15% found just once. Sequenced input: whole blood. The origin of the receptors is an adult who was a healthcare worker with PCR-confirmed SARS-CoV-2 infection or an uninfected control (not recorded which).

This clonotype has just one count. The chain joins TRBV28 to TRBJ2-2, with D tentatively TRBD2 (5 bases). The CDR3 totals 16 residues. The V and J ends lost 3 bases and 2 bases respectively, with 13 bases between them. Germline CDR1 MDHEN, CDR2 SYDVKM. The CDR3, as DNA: TGTGCCAGCAGTTTTAGTGGAGGCAGAAACACCGGGGAGCTGTTTTTT. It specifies CASSFSGGRNTGELFF.

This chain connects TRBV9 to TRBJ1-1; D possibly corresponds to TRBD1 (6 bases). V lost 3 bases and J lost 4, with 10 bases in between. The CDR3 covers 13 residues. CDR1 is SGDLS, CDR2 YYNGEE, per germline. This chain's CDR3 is CASSATGFTEAFF. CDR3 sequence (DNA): TGTGCCAGCAGCGCCACAGGGTTCACTGAAGCTTTCTTT.

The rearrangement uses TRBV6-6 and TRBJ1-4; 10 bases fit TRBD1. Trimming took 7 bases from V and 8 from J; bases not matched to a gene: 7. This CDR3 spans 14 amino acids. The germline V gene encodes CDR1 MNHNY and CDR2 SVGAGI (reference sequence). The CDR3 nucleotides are TGTGCCAGCAAAACCGGGACAGGGGAGGAAAAACTGTTTTTT. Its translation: CASKTGTGEEKLFF.

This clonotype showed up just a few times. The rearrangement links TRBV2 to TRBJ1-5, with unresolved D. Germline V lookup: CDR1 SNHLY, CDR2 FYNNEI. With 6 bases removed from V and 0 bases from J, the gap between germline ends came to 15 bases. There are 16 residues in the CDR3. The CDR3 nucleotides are TGTGCCAGCAGCCAAGTAACCATCGCTAGCAATCAGCCCCAGCATTTT. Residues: CASSQVTIASNQPQHF.

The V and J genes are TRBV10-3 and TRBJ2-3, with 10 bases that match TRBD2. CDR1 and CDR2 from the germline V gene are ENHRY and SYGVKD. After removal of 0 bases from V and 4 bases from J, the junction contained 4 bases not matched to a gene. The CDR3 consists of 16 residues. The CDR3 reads CAISESSGGRSDTQYF. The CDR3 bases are TGTGCCATCAGTGAGTCTAGCGGGGGGCGGTCAGATACGCAGTATTTT.

CDR3 bases: TGTGCCAGCAGCTATGGGGGCCACGCTGCGGGGGAGCTGTTTTTT. The encoded protein is CASSYGGHAAGELFF. This chain joins TRBV5-5 and TRBJ2-2, with a tentative D call TRBD1 (6 bases). CDR1 is SGHKS and CDR2 is YYEKEE in the germline V gene (reference sequence). The CDR3 is made up of 15 amino acids. V was shortened by 3 bases and J by 8 bases, with 17 bases between the two germline ends.

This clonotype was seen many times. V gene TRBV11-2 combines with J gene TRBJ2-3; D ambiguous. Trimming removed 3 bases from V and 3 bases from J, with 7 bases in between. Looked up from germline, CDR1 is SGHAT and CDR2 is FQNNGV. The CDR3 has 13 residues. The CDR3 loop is CASSFLRTDTQYF. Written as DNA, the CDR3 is TGTGCCAGCAGCTTCTTAAGAACAGATACGCAGTATTTT.

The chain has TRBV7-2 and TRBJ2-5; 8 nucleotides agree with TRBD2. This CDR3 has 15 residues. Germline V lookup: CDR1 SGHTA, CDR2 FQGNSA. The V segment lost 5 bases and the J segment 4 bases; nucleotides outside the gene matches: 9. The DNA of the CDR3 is TGTGCCAGCAGCCGGGGAGCGGGGGATGGAGAGACCCAGTACTTC. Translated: CASSRGAGDGETQYF.